The 27 T cell receptor beta chains below come from one sample, sequenced in a study of human T cells and chemical hapten exposure. Specified time point: patch test 2, 6 weeks after DPC sensitization. The treatment: therapeutic diphenylcyclopropenone sensitization with weekly scalp DPC. Each CDR3 protein is one row after TCRdb ran MiXCR on the RACE reads. The sample lists about 380,000 distinct CDR3 sequences, more than 5% occurring once. The specimen was whole blood, collected in connection with sensitization to the hapten diphenylcyclopropenone (DPC). Receptors were obtained from a woman under 30 with alopecia areata. Some clones in this sample may be carry-over from other donors' samples.

This clonotype came up many times. CDR3 loop: CASKRKVSSPGYTF. The CDR3 nucleotides are TGTGCCAGCAAGCGCAAAGTCTCCAGCCCTGGCTACACCTTC. The rearrangement links TRBV6-5 to TRBJ1-2; D not resolved. The CDR3 is 14 amino acids. Germline V gene lookup returns CDR1 MNHEY and CDR2 SVGAGI. V lost 7 bases, J lost 7 bases, and 19 bases lay in between.

Only a few counts were recorded for this clonotype. The chain employs TRBV28 and TRBJ1-5, with D perhaps matching TRBD1 (5 bases). Germline V gene data show CDR1 as MDHEN and CDR2 as SYDVKM. Trimming pared 1 base from V and 0 bases from J, leaving 13 bases between. This CDR3 is 17 amino acids long. CDR3 nucleotide sequence: TGTGCCAGCAGTTTATTGCGGGGGAGGATTAGCAATCAGCCCCAGCATTTT. Amino acids: CASSLLRGRISNQPQHF.

This clonotype was seen at least ten times. The chain has TRBV27 and TRBJ1-5; a weak D match, TRBD1 (6 bases). Looked up from germline, CDR1 is MNHEY and CDR2 is SMNVEV (reference sequence). This CDR3 is built from 15 residues. Trimming shortened V by 5 bases and J by 7 bases, and 18 bases separated the two germline ends. As DNA, the CDR3 is TGTGCCAGCAGTGGCTCCCCCAGGGGCGAGCAGCCCCAGCATTTT. Its translation: CASSGSPRGEQPQHF.

The chain recombines TRBV6-2 or TRBV6-3 with TRBJ1-1, with a possible D match to TRBD1 (5 bases). V dropped 6 bases and J dropped 6 bases, with 23 bases sitting between them. This CDR3 contains 16 residues. In germline, CDR1 is MNHEY, CDR2 SVGEGT. The CDR3 reads CASRTGEGPLAAEAFF. The CDR3 DNA sequence: TGTGCCAGCAGAACTGGGGAGGGACCCCTGGCGGCTGAAGCTTTCTTT.

This clonotype was found once. The chain recombines TRBV6-2 or TRBV6-3 with TRBJ2-3; D is uncertain. CDR1 is MNHEY, CDR2 SVGEGT, per germline. V was pared by 2 bases and J by 7 bases, with 7 bases between. CDR3 size: 12 residues. CDR3 protein: CASSYETNTQYF. The CDR3 nucleotides read TGTGCCAGCAGTTACGAGACAAATACGCAGTATTTT.

Ten or more counts support this clonotype. The chain is built from TRBV29-1 and TRBJ1-3; D is possibly TRBD1 (6 bases). Looked up from germline, CDR1 is SQVTM and CDR2 is ANQGSEA. V shed 5 bases and J shed 0 bases, with 14 bases lying between them. The CDR3 sequence is 15 residues long. CDR3 nucleotides: TGCAGCGTTCAATGGGACATCTCCTCTGGAAACACCATATATTTT. Translated, it gives CSVQWDISSGNTIYF.

This clonotype occurred many times. The chain links TRBV11-1 to TRBJ2-1; TRBD1 matches at 8 bases. CDR3 length: 13 residues. CDR1 is SGHAT and CDR2 is FQDESV in the germline V gene (reference sequence). The trim removed 5 bases at V and 8 bases at J, leaving 5 bases unmatched. The CDR3 spells CASSRTGSDEQFF. The CDR3 DNA is TGTGCCAGCAGCCGGACAGGGAGCGATGAGCAGTTCTTC.

This clonotype was recorded at least ten times. The chain recombines TRBV20-1 with TRBJ2-1; TRBD2 matches at 11 bases. The CDR3 contains 14 residues. The V segment lost 5 bases and the J segment 4 bases; nucleotides outside the gene matches: 4. Germline V gives CDR1 DFQATT, CDR2 SNEGSKA (reference sequence). The CDR3 bases are TGCAGTGCTGATAGCGGGGGGGAATACAATGAGCAGTTCTTC. Translating gives CSADSGGEYNEQFF.

This clonotype has a count of ten or more. This chain joins TRBV20-1 and TRBJ1-2; 7 bases line up with TRBD1. V dropped 6 bases and J dropped 2; count of bases not matched to a gene: 3. The V gene's germline CDR1 is DFQATT and CDR2 SNEGSKA (reference sequence). The CDR3 is 12 residues long. CDR3 sequence reads: CSATDRNYGYTF. CDR3 in DNA: TGCAGTGCCACGGACAGGAACTATGGCTACACCTTC.

There are many counts of this clonotype. V gene TRBV12-3 or TRBV12-4 combines with J gene TRBJ1-5; D uncertain. The CDR3 totals 16 residues. V lost 1 base, J lost 2 bases, and 12 bases lay in between. The CDR3, as DNA: TGTGCCAGCAGTTTAGGGCATTACGGGGGCAATCAGCCCCAGCATTTT. This gives the protein CASSLGHYGGNQPQHF.

This chain connects TRBV4-3 to TRBJ2-3; possibly TRBD1 or TRBD2 for D (6 bases each). The CDR3 covers 16 residues. Germline values: CDR1 LGHNA, CDR2 YSLEER. The V end was cut by 1 base, the J end by 4 bases, with 15 bases between. This CDR3 reads CASSQVIQGGADTQYF. CDR3 bases: TGCGCCAGCAGCCAAGTAATACAGGGAGGCGCAGATACGCAGTATTTT.

This clonotype appeared many times. V gene TRBV3-1 combines with J gene TRBJ1-2, with D perhaps TRBD1 (5 bases). The CDR3 sequence is 16 residues long. V was pared by 0 bases and J by 5 bases, with 16 bases between. In germline, CDR1 is LGHDT, CDR2 YNNKEL (reference sequence). For the CDR3, the DNA is TGTGCCAGCAGCCAAGATCTCCAGGGACCTGGGTATGGCTACACCTTC. This translates into CASSQDLQGPGYGYTF.

The chain has TRBV12-3 or TRBV12-4 and TRBJ1-1; TRBD1 might be the D (6 bases). The CDR3 has 13 amino acids. Deletions cut 5 bases from V and 6 bases from J, with 13 bases between. The CDR3 region has the DNA TGTGCCAGCAGTCTCTCAGGGGTTGCTGAAGCTTTCTTT. It codes for CASSLSGVAEAFF.

This clonotype was observed a handful of times. This sequence joins TRBV15 and TRBJ2-3; D is uncertain. The length of the CDR3 is 14 residues. V lost 2 bases to trimming and J lost 2 bases, with 8 bases between them. Germline V lookup: CDR1 LNHNV, CDR2 YYDKDF (reference sequence). The CDR3, as DNA: TGTGCCACCAGCAGACCGACAACCACAGATACGCAGTATTTT. Its protein product is CATSRPTTTDTQYF.

This clonotype has just a few counts. The chain links TRBV18 to TRBJ1-3; tentatively, D is TRBD1 (5 bases). This CDR3 comprises 15 residues. V lost 3 bases, J lost 2 bases, and 11 bases lay in between. The germline V gene encodes CDR1 KGHSH and CDR2 LQKENI. CDR3 nucleotide sequence: TGTGCCAGCTCACCCTTTGACAGTACTGGAAACACCATATATTTT. This sequence encodes CASSPFDSTGNTIYF.

The chain employs TRBV28 and TRBJ1-1; D remains unclear. CDR1 and CDR2 from the germline V gene are MDHEN and SYDVKM. Trimming took 3 bases from V and 5 from J, leaving 16 bases between them. The CDR3 totals 15 residues. CDR3 sequence: CASSFYHQKTTEAFF. The CDR3 nucleotides read TGTGCCAGCAGTTTTTATCATCAGAAGACTACTGAAGCTTTCTTT.

Here the CDR3 DNA reads TGTGCCACCAGTGACCGTCTCGTGGGGGCGGGCTACAATGAGCAGTTCTTC. It yields the protein CATSDRLVGAGYNEQFF. This chain connects TRBV24-1 to TRBJ2-1; D may be TRBD1 (6 bases). The CDR3 extends over 17 amino acids. The V gene's germline CDR1 is KGHDR and CDR2 SFDVKD. Trimming cost V 4 bases and J 3 bases, with 18 bases left between them.

The sample holds many counts of this clonotype. The rearrangement joins TRBV20-1 to TRBJ1-6; TRBD1 matches at 7 bases. CDR1 and CDR2 (germline): DFQATT, SNEGSKA (reference sequence). V trimming: 1 base; J trimming: 7 bases; junction bases outside the gene matches: 7. The CDR3 sequence is 15 residues long. The CDR3 loop reads CSARVAGQANSPLHF. In DNA, the CDR3 is TGCAGTGCTAGAGTCGCCGGACAGGCGAATTCACCCCTCCACTTT.

This chain connects TRBV6-1 to TRBJ1-3; no definite D call. Germline CDR1 MNHNS, CDR2 SASEGT. The V and J ends lost 4 bases and 0 bases respectively, with 7 bases between them. The CDR3 contains 14 residues. The CDR3 loop reads CASSAMSSGNTIYF. DNA for the CDR3: TGTGCCAGCAGTGCAATGAGCTCTGGAAACACCATATATTTT.

There are many counts of this clonotype. The genes are TRBV5-1 and TRBJ2-3; 7 bases align to TRBD2. The CDR3 extends over 14 amino acids. Trimming took 0 bases from V and 3 from J; bases not matched to a gene: 1. CDR1 SGHRS and CDR2 YFSETQ come from the germline V gene. In nucleotides, the CDR3 is TGCGCCAGCAGCTTGGGAGCGGGGACAGATACGCAGTATTTT. Its translation: CASSLGAGTDTQYF.

This clonotype occurred a few times. The rearrangement joins TRBV12-3 or TRBV12-4 to TRBJ1-3; possibly TRBD1 for D (5 bases). CDR3 length: 16 amino acids. The ends were cut back, 3 bases at V and 0 bases at J, with 12 bases in the middle. CDR3 region: CASSFFRTISGNTIYF. The CDR3 nucleotides read TGTGCCAGCAGTTTTTTTAGGACAATCTCTGGAAACACCATATATTTT.

In this sample, this clonotype turned up a few times. V gene TRBV6-2 or TRBV6-3 combines with J gene TRBJ2-1; 13 nucleotides match TRBD2. This CDR3 spans 19 amino acids. CDR1 and CDR2 (germline): MNHEY, SVGEGT. J lost 2 bases, V lost 4 bases, and 11 bases had no gene match. The CDR3 sequence: CASSWWTSGGPGTYNEQFF. CDR3 nucleotides: TGTGCCAGCAGTTGGTGGACTAGCGGGGGCCCGGGAACCTACAATGAGCAGTTCTTC.

V and J are TRBV5-4 and TRBJ2-7; tentatively, D is TRBD1 (5 bases). Germline V gene lookup returns CDR1 SGHNT and CDR2 YYREEE (reference sequence). V was cut by 3 bases and J by 6 bases, with 13 bases left in between. The CDR3 length is 13 residues. Here the CDR3 reads CASSSNQGSEQYF. CDR3 bases: TGTGCCAGCAGCTCTAACCAGGGTAGCGAGCAGTACTTC. Full variable domain (rest looked up from reference TRBV5-4 and TRBJ2-7): ETGVTQSPTHLIKTRGQQVTLRCSSQSGHNTVSWYQQALGQGPQFIFQYYREEENGRGNFPPRFSGLQFPNYSSELNVNALELDDSALYLCASSSNQGSEQYFGPGTRLTVT.

This clonotype was found many times. The J gene is TRBJ1-1, the V gene TRBV6-2 or TRBV6-3; D unresolved. The CDR3 runs 13 residues. Trimming took off 1 base at V and 7 bases at J, with 10 bases between the two ends. From germline, CDR1 is MNHEY and CDR2 SVGEGT. CDR3 residues: CASSYLHGNEAFF. The CDR3 DNA reads as TGTGCCAGCAGTTACTTGCACGGAAATGAAGCTTTCTTT.

In its sample, this clonotype was seen many times. The chain combines TRBV2 with TRBJ1-2, with D perhaps TRBD1 (6 bases). The V end lost 6 bases, the J end lost 2 bases, and 16 bases lay between the germline ends. The CDR3 contains 15 residues. The germline CDR1 and CDR2 sequences are SNHLY and FYNNEI. CDR3 protein: CASREPDSLNYGYTF. The CDR3 nucleotides are TGTGCCAGCAGAGAACCGGACAGCCTCAACTATGGCTACACCTTC. The entire variable domain, with the rest obtained from reference TRBV2 and TRBJ1-2, is as follows: EPEVTQTPSHQVTQMGQEVILRCVPISNHLYFYWYRQILGQKVEFLVSFYNNEISEKSEIFDDQFSVERPDGSNFTLKIRSTKLEDSAMYFCASREPDSLNYGYTFGSGTRLTVV.

This clonotype showed up many times. This rearrangement joins TRBV19 to TRBJ2-5; tentative D call: TRBD2 (6 bases). There are 15 residues in the CDR3. Germline V gene data show CDR1 as LNHDA and CDR2 as SQIVND (reference sequence). The V gene lost 7 bases and the J gene lost 5 bases, with 20 bases spanning the gap. Here the CDR3 reads CASTGSSGGGETQYF. In DNA, the CDR3 is TGTGCCAGTACAGGTTCAAGTGGGGGAGGCGAGACCCAGTACTTC.

The rearrangement joins TRBV7-2 to TRBJ2-3; no definite D call. Deletions cut 0 bases from V and 5 bases from J, with 12 bases between. The germline V gene encodes CDR1 SGHTA and CDR2 FQGNSA. The CDR3 totals 15 residues. CDR3: CASSLAAGVRDTQYF. The CDR3 nucleotides read TGTGCCAGCAGCTTAGCGGCAGGAGTTAGAGATACGCAGTATTTT.